The 8 T cell receptor beta chains reported below all come from one sample, sequenced in a study of T cell responses to AZD1222 COVID-19 vaccine. This table comes from immunoSEQ multiplex PCR, and its TCRdb copy is limited to in-frame clones, with some not included. This sample yields some 190,000 clones, of which around 92% are seen a single time; roughly 1.3% belongs to the top ten. Sequenced material: peripheral blood, taken on day 0 of AZD1222 vaccination. The receptors derive from an adult in good health.

V and J are TRBV4-2 and TRBJ1-5; unclear D gene. Per germline, CDR1 LGHNA and CDR2 YNFKEQ. CDR3 length: 16 residues. V was shortened by 0 bases and J by 4 bases, with 13 bases between the two germline ends. CDR3 sequence (DNA): TGTGCCAGCAGCCAAGAACGCAGGCAGGTTAATCAGCCCCAGCATTTT. Its protein product is CASSQERRQVNQPQHF.

V gene TRBV3-1 (or the pseudogene TRBV3-2) combines with J gene TRBJ2-7, with 10 positions matching TRBD1. Losses at the gene ends were 1 base for V and 6 bases for J; bases not matched to a gene: 0. CDR1 is LGHDT and CDR2 is YNNKEL in the germline V gene (reference sequence). The CDR3 length is 13 residues. CDR3 protein: CASSQGTGGEQYF. As DNA, the CDR3 is TGTGCCAGCAGCCAAGGGACAGGGGGCGAGCAGTACTTC.

The CDR3 DNA follows: TGTGCCAGCAGTGAAGGATCGTCAGGAAGGGACTATGGCTACACCTTC. Amino acids: CASSEGSSGRDYGYTF. The V call is TRBV6-1, the J call TRBJ1-2; D is uncertain. Germline loops: CDR1 MNHNS, CDR2 SASEGT. CDR3 length equals 16 residues. V lost 1 base and J lost 3, with 15 bases in between.

This chain connects TRBV9 to TRBJ2-2, with TRBD2 matching over 10 bases. Trimming took 4 bases from V and 7 from J; bases not matched to a gene: 10. CDR1 and CDR2 (germline): SGDLS, YYNGEE. The CDR3 loop spans 16 amino acids. The CDR3 is CASSSPGLAMVGELFF. CDR3 nucleotide sequence: TGTGCCAGCAGCTCTCCGGGACTAGCGATGGTCGGGGAGCTGTTTTTT.

This clone was seen just once. The V gene is TRBV5-5, the J gene TRBJ2-7; 7 nucleotides line up with TRBD1. Germline CDR1 and CDR2: SGHKS and YYEKEE (reference sequence). The CDR3 extends over 14 amino acids. The V segment lost 4 bases and the J segment 6 bases; nucleotides outside the gene matches: 10. The CDR3 region is CASSTGVAASEQYF. The CDR3 nucleotides are TGTGCCAGCAGCACAGGGGTCGCTGCAAGCGAGCAGTACTTC.

The rearrangement joins TRBV4-1 to TRBJ2-2; D may be TRBD2 (6 bases). Trimming took 4 bases from V and 8 from J, leaving 23 bases between them. CDR3 length: 17 amino acids. Germline CDR1 is MGHRA and CDR2 is YSYEKL. The CDR3 region is CASSPGERRLSGGELFF. CDR3 nucleotides: TGCGCCAGCAGCCCGGGGGAGAGAAGGCTTTCTGGAGGGGAGCTGTTTTTT.

The chain is built from TRBV7-9 and TRBJ1-5, with D perhaps TRBD1 (5 bases). The CDR3 covers 16 residues. Germline lookup yields CDR1 SEHNR and CDR2 FQNEAQ (reference sequence). V was pared by 4 bases and J by 7 bases, with 20 bases between. The CDR3 reads CASSSGYDSQRQPQHF. The CDR3 nucleotides read TGTGCCAGCAGCTCCGGATACGACAGTCAAAGACAGCCCCAGCATTTT. The variable domain in full, completed from reference TRBV7-9 and TRBJ1-5, reads DTGVSQNPRHKITKRGQNVTFRCDPISEHNRLYWYRQTLGQGPEFLTYFQNEAQLEKSRLLSDRFSAERPKGSFSTLEIQRTEQGDSAMYLCASSSGYDSQRQPQHFGDGTRLSIL.

The chain links TRBV19 to TRBJ1-5, with D maybe TRBD1 (5 bases). V gave up 5 bases and J gave up 0 bases, with 11 bases separating them. The CDR3 is 15 residues long. Germline V gives CDR1 LNHDA, CDR2 SQIVND (reference sequence). The DNA for the CDR3 is TGTGCCAGTAGTTCCGACAGCTATAGCAATCAGCCCCAGCATTTT. Residues: CASSSDSYSNQPQHF.